A selection of T cell receptor beta chains follows, all from one sample in a study of tumor and adjacent non-tumor tissue in lung cancer. MiXCR, applied by TCRdb to the multiplex PCR reads, yields one record per CDR3 protein. This table has tens of thousands of distinct CDR3 sequences, under 70% appearing once. The specimen sequenced was lung tumor tissue. These TCRs come from a woman in her 70s with non-small cell lung cancer. CDR3s include the opening cysteine and the closing phenylalanine or tryptophan. The order of the fields is J gene, V gene, CDR3 protein.

j_gene: TRBJ2-7; v_gene: TRBV4-2; CDR3aa: CASSLQRDSYEQYF
j_gene: TRBJ2-7; v_gene: TRBV5-1; CDR3aa: CASSLVPGQGYEQYF
j_gene: TRBJ1-1; v_gene: TRBV28; CDR3aa: CTSSFRLGGWGTEAFF
j_gene: TRBJ1-4; v_gene: TRBV29-1; CDR3aa: CSVEDAGGVSEKLFF
j_gene: TRBJ2-3; v_gene: TRBV6-2/TRBV6-3; CDR3aa: CASSELGGGMNTQYF
j_gene: TRBJ2-3; v_gene: TRBV28; CDR3aa: CASSIGALAGGVDTQYF
j_gene: TRBJ2-7; v_gene: TRBV6-1; CDR3aa: CASSSVAYEQNF
j_gene: TRBJ2-5; v_gene: TRBV21-1; CDR3aa: CASSKGSGSQETQYF
j_gene: TRBJ2-3; v_gene: TRBV20-1; CDR3aa: CSASPRTSVYADTQYF
j_gene: TRBJ2-3; v_gene: TRBV5-4; CDR3aa: CASCLGMGSSDMQYF
j_gene: TRBJ2-5; v_gene: TRBV20-1; CDR3aa: CSATSAQGAIEETQYF
j_gene: TRBJ2-7; v_gene: TRBV7-9; CDR3aa: CASSSKTALWSPHYF
j_gene: TRBJ2-7; v_gene: TRBV7-8; CDR3aa: CDSSLRQGYEQYF
j_gene: TRBJ1-3; v_gene: TRBV3-1; CDR3aa: CASTTRGGGNTIYF
j_gene: TRBJ2-7; v_gene: TRBV11-1; CDR3aa: CASNSGISYEQYF
j_gene: TRBJ1-3; v_gene: TRBV6-5; CDR3aa: CVNSLGRSSSGNTIYF
j_gene: TRBJ1-5; v_gene: TRBV10-2; CDR3aa: CASRGTSDNQPQHF
j_gene: TRBJ1-5; v_gene: TRBV6-5; CDR3aa: CASKRGTGGNLDNQPQHF
j_gene: TRBJ2-1; v_gene: TRBV29-1; CDR3aa: CSVRDPATGEHFF
j_gene: TRBJ2-6; v_gene: TRBV29-1; CDR3aa: CSIEGLGFSGANVLTF
j_gene: TRBJ1-2; v_gene: TRBV28; CDR3aa: CASSSGRVYGYTF
j_gene: TRBJ2-7; v_gene: TRBV28; CDR3aa: CATRKYRVSYEQYF
j_gene: TRBJ2-2; v_gene: TRBV5-1; CDR3aa: CASSRTAMNTGELFF
j_gene: TRBJ2-3; v_gene: TRBV5-5; CDR3aa: CARSVGRSTDTQYF
j_gene: TRBJ1-6; v_gene: TRBV4-2; CDR3aa: CASSQDVRGFSLLHF
j_gene: TRBJ1-2; v_gene: TRBV29-1; CDR3aa: CIGLLRTIYGYTF
j_gene: TRBJ2-1; v_gene: TRBV6-5; CDR3aa: CASRAGVAGEVYNEQLF
j_gene: TRBJ2-3; v_gene: TRBV7-8; CDR3aa: CASSFSTDTQYF
j_gene: TRBJ2-3; v_gene: TRBV4-2; CDR3aa: CTSSQGAGGLDTQYF
j_gene: TRBJ2-7; v_gene: TRBV30; CDR3aa: CAWSVHGPRGEQYF
j_gene: TRBJ2-3; v_gene: TRBV11-2; CDR3aa: CASSLNGGSNADTHYF
j_gene: TRBJ2-5; v_gene: TRBV11-2; CDR3aa: CASSVEYRETQYF
j_gene: TRBJ2-2; v_gene: TRBV11-1; CDR3aa: CASSLTVHLAGELFF
j_gene: TRBJ2-5; v_gene: TRBV10-2; CDR3aa: CASSEPNSLQETQYF
j_gene: TRBJ2-1; v_gene: TRBV11-1; CDR3aa: CASSGDRGPCEQFF
j_gene: TRBJ2-3; v_gene: TRBV29-1; CDR3aa: CSGSGDRDTQYF
j_gene: TRBJ2-2; v_gene: TRBV29-1; CDR3aa: CSFIGERDTRELFF
j_gene: TRBJ1-1; v_gene: TRBV12-3/TRBV12-4; CDR3aa: CASSFRQGSEVFF
j_gene: TRBJ2-3; v_gene: TRBV4-1; CDR3aa: CASSQEWGTSGRRADTQYF
j_gene: TRBJ2-3; v_gene: TRBV28; CDR3aa: CASSARDRADTQYF
j_gene: TRBJ1-4; v_gene: TRBV5-5; CDR3aa: CASSLYRDTTNEKLFF
j_gene: TRBJ2-3; v_gene: TRBV7-2; CDR3aa: CASSCRLAGTTDTQYF
j_gene: TRBJ2-1; v_gene: TRBV12-3/TRBV12-4; CDR3aa: CASSPPGQWDNELFF
j_gene: TRBJ1-2; v_gene: TRBV28; CDR3aa: CASSDQGLFTNGYTF
j_gene: TRBJ1-5; v_gene: TRBV29-1; CDR3aa: CCVAGDRGDHQHF
j_gene: TRBJ1-2; v_gene: TRBV28; CDR3aa: CASSSGQEYGYIF
j_gene: TRBJ2-3; v_gene: TRBV4-2; CDR3aa: CASSTEGLAGGRGTDTQYF
j_gene: TRBJ2-1; v_gene: TRBV29-1; CDR3aa: CSVRLHSVNEQFF
j_gene: TRBJ2-1; v_gene: TRBV19; CDR3aa: CASSIGPDCDEQFF
j_gene: TRBJ1-5; v_gene: TRBV28; CDR3aa: CASRAWGRSNQPQHF
j_gene: TRBJ2-7; v_gene: TRBV25-1; CDR3aa: CASSARLPSYEQYF
j_gene: TRBJ2-2; v_gene: TRBV12-3/TRBV12-4; CDR3aa: CVSSWTAETEELFF
j_gene: TRBJ1-5; v_gene: TRBV6-1; CDR3aa: CASSLQSRQPQDF
j_gene: TRBJ1-4; v_gene: TRBV28; CDR3aa: CASSEGQSTNEKLFF
j_gene: TRBJ2-5; v_gene: TRBV12-3/TRBV12-4; CDR3aa: CASWGTMGSTQYF
j_gene: TRBJ2-6; v_gene: TRBV10-2; CDR3aa: CASRVVLSGANVLTF